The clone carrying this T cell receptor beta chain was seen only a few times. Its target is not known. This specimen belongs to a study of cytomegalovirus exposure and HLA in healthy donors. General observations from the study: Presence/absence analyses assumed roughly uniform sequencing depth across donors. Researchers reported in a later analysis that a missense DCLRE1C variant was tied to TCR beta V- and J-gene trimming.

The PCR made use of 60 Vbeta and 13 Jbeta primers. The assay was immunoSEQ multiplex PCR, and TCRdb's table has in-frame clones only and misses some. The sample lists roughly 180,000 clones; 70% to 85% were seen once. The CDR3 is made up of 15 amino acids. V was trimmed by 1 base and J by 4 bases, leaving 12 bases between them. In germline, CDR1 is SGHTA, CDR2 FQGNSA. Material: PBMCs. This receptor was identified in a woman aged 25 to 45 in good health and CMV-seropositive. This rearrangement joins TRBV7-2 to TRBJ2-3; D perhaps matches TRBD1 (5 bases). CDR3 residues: CASSLVAGISDTQYF. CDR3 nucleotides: TGTGCCAGCAGCTTAGTGGCAGGGATATCAGATACGCAGTATTTT.